These 20 T cell receptor beta chains originate from one sample sequenced in a study of blood T cell repertoires in COVID-19. The table came from immunoSEQ multiplex PCR; TCRdb's copy has only in-frame clones and leaves some out. The sample contains roughly 100,000 clones, roughly four fifths of which appear only once. Material: peripheral blood. Every receptor here comes from an older woman with acute or convalescent COVID-19.

The chain recombines TRBV18 with TRBJ1-2; D ambiguous. The V gene lost 2 bases and the J gene lost 3 bases, with 10 bases spanning the gap. The CDR3 sequence is 14 residues long. Germline V gene lookup returns CDR1 KGHSH and CDR2 LQKENI. The CDR3, as DNA: TGTGCCAGCTCACCAGTGGATCGGGACTATGGCTACACCTTC. Amino acids: CASSPVDRDYGYTF.

V is TRBV29-1 and J is TRBJ1-1; perhaps TRBD1 as D (5 bases). V lost 6 bases and J 0 bases, leaving 5 bases between the germline ends. The germline CDR1 and CDR2 sequences are SQVTM and ANQGSEA. This CDR3 has 11 residues. The CDR3 DNA is TGCAGCGTGACAGTGAACACTGAAGCTTTCTTT. It codes for CSVTVNTEAFF.

V and J are TRBV7-9 and TRBJ2-3; D gene uncertain. In germline, CDR1 is SEHNR, CDR2 FQNEAQ (reference sequence). Trimming left V 1 base short and J 8 bases short, with 7 bases between. The CDR3 runs 12 residues. The CDR3 here is CASSLDLGTQYF. The CDR3 DNA sequence: TGTGCCAGCAGCTTAGATCTAGGTACGCAGTATTTT.

This sequence joins TRBV4-2 and TRBJ2-7, with a possible D match to TRBD1 (6 bases). The V end was cut by 2 bases, the J end by 1 base, with 9 bases between. This CDR3 has 14 residues. The V gene's germline CDR1 is LGHNA and CDR2 YNFKEQ. The DNA for the CDR3 is TGTGCCAGCAGCCAAAACAGGGAGTCCTACGAGCAGTACTTC. Protein product: CASSQNRESYEQYF.

This sequence joins TRBV7-6 and TRBJ1-2; D gene unclear. The CDR3 runs 15 residues. Trimming pared 2 bases from V and 7 bases from J, leaving 17 bases between. Germline CDR1 SGHVS, CDR2 FNYEAQ. CDR3 amino acids: CASSLRLDGLGGYTF. DNA for the CDR3: TGTGCCAGCAGCTTACGACTAGATGGCTTAGGTGGCTACACCTTC.

This clone was seen once. The V call is TRBV4-2, the J call TRBJ2-2, with D possibly matching TRBD2 (7 bases). Trimming shortened V by 0 bases and J by 4 bases, and 12 bases separated the two germline ends. The CDR3 is made up of 16 amino acids. Germline values: CDR1 LGHNA, CDR2 YNFKEQ. Here the CDR3 DNA reads TGTGCCAGCAGCCAAGAAGGGGGAGGGGCCACCGGGGAGCTGTTTTTT. Its protein product is CASSQEGGGATGELFF.

J is TRBJ1-2 and V is TRBV4-1; D not certain. The CDR3 contains 17 residues. Looked up from germline, CDR1 is MGHRA and CDR2 is YSYEKL. The V end lost 4 bases, the J end lost 6 bases, and 24 bases lay between the germline ends. The chain's CDR3 is CASSPGEARSLRNGYTF. The CDR3 DNA is TGCGCCAGCAGCCCCGGGGAGGCTCGTAGTTTAAGGAATGGCTACACCTTC.

This rearrangement joins TRBV19 to TRBJ1-3; tentative D call: TRBD1 (6 bases). Trimming pared 3 bases from V and 0 bases from J, leaving 6 bases between. The CDR3 runs 14 residues. Germline V gene data show CDR1 as LNHDA and CDR2 as SQIVND (reference sequence). The CDR3 DNA sequence: TGTGCCAGTAGTATCAGGGGCTCTGGAAACACCATATATTTT. Its translation is CASSIRGSGNTIYF.

This sequence joins TRBV14 and TRBJ2-1; 15 bases are shared with TRBD2. Germline assignment: CDR1 SGHDN and CDR2 FVKESK. There are 18 residues in the CDR3. The V and J ends lost 0 bases and 7 bases, in that order; junction bases with no gene match: 7. The CDR3 spells CASSQERTSGGALNEQFF. The CDR3 region has the DNA TGTGCCAGCAGCCAAGAAAGGACTAGCGGGGGGGCCCTGAATGAGCAGTTCTTC.

CDR3 nucleotide sequence: TGCGCCAGCAGCTTGCAACAGCCCCGAGGGTACGAGCAGTACTTC. It yields the protein CASSLQQPRGYEQYF. The chain has TRBV5-1 and TRBJ2-7; D possibly corresponds to TRBD2 (5 bases). V lost 1 base, J lost 4 bases, and 15 bases lay in between. The CDR3 sequence is 15 residues long. Germline loops: CDR1 SGHRS, CDR2 YFSETQ. Full variable domain (rest looked up from reference TRBV5-1 and TRBJ2-7): KAGVTQTPRYLIKTRGQQVTLSCSPISGHRSVSWYQQTPGQGLQFLFEYFSETQRNKGNFPGRFSGRQFSNSRSEMNVSTLELGDSALYLCASSLQQPRGYEQYFGPGTRLTVT.

J is TRBJ1-1 and V is TRBV19; 9 bases align to TRBD1. This CDR3 is built from 17 residues. Trimming cost V 10 bases and J 0 bases; bases outside gene matches: 15. CDR1 is LNHDA and CDR2 is SQIVND in the germline V gene (reference sequence). Here the CDR3 DNA reads TGTGCCACAACCCCACAGGGGGCGGCCCGAATGAACACTGAAGCTTTCTTT. Amino acid sequence: CATTPQGAARMNTEAFF.

The rearrangement links TRBV5-4 to TRBJ2-7; 12 bases align to TRBD2. The CDR3 is 15 amino acids. The V gene's germline CDR1 is SGHNT and CDR2 YYREEE (reference sequence). V dropped 2 bases and J dropped 5; count of bases not matched to a gene: 5. The CDR3 sequence: CASSLRTSGAHEQYF. The CDR3 DNA reads TGTGCCAGCAGCTTAAGGACTAGCGGGGCCCACGAGCAGTACTTC.

The rearrangement links TRBV19 to TRBJ1-1; unclear D gene. Deletions cut 5 bases from V and 0 bases from J, with 7 bases between. CDR1 and CDR2 from the germline V gene are LNHDA and SQIVND (reference sequence). The CDR3 runs 13 residues. The CDR3 DNA reads TGTGCCAGTAGTCTTCAGTTGAACACTGAAGCTTTCTTT. Translation gives CASSLQLNTEAFF.

The rearrangement joins TRBV2 to TRBJ2-1; possible D gene TRBD2, 5 bases. The germline gives CDR1 SNHLY, CDR2 FYNNEI. CDR3 length: 12 residues. Trimming cost V 5 bases and J 8 bases, with 10 bases left between them. The DNA of the CDR3 is TGTGCCAGCAGTTCACTAGGTTATGAGCAGTTCTTC. Translation gives CASSSLGYEQFF.

The chain combines TRBV2 with TRBJ2-5; the match to TRBD1 covers 7 bases. The trim removed 9 bases at V and 2 bases at J, leaving 6 bases unmatched. The germline V gene encodes CDR1 SNHLY and CDR2 FYNNEI. The CDR3 sequence is 13 residues long. CDR3 coding DNA: TGTGCCAGTTCCGGGACAGAACAAGAGACCCAGTACTTC. Translated: CASSGTEQETQYF.

A few counts support this clone. The CDR3 is CAGTGGGQPQHF. As DNA, the CDR3 is TGTGCCGGGACGGGGGGCGGGCAGCCCCAGCATTTT. The genes are TRBV28 and TRBJ1-5; D might be TRBD1 (6 bases). CDR1 and CDR2 (germline): MDHEN, SYDVKM. V shed 11 bases and J shed 7 bases, with 15 bases lying between them. CDR3 length: 12 residues.

The CDR3 coding sequence is TGTGCCAGCAGCAACCGGACAGAAAGAAACACCATATATTTT. It is translated as CASSNRTERNTIYF. The rearrangement joins TRBV21-1 to TRBJ1-3; the listed D gene, TRBD1, was not tested against the DNA. TRBV21-1 is a recognized pseudogene. The CDR3 sequence is 14 residues long.

The chain employs TRBV28 and TRBJ2-7, with D tentatively TRBD1 (5 bases). Between the trimmed V and J ends, which lost 4 bases and 7 bases, there was a span of 11 bases. The CDR3 consists of 12 residues. Germline-derived CDR1 and CDR2 are MDHEN and SYDVKM. The CDR3 loop reads CASSSPDREQYF. CDR3 bases: TGTGCCAGCAGTTCCCCAGACAGAGAGCAGTACTTC.

The V gene is TRBV9, the J gene TRBJ2-3; D is unresolved. Germline lookup yields CDR1 SGDLS and CDR2 YYNGEE. The CDR3 is 16 amino acids. Deletions cut 0 bases from V and 2 bases from J, with 13 bases between. CDR3 DNA sequence: TGTGCCAGCAGCGTAGCTATAAAACTCCCCACAGATACGCAGTATTTT. It codes for CASSVAIKLPTDTQYF.

The chain is built from TRBV4-2 and TRBJ2-3, with D possibly TRBD2 on 6 matching bases. Germline CDR1 and CDR2: LGHNA and YNFKEQ. Trimming stripped 6 bases from V and 2 bases from J, with 21 bases between. The CDR3 spans 17 residues. CDR3 sequence: CASSLSPMGGNTDTQYF. DNA of the CDR3: TGTGCCAGCAGTCTATCCCCTATGGGGGGAAACACAGATACGCAGTATTTT.